This passage covers 3 T cell receptor beta chains from one sample sequenced in a study of cytomegalovirus exposure and HLA in healthy donors. Primers included in the PCR were 60 Vbeta and 13 Jbeta primers. Assay used: immunoSEQ multiplex PCR; TCRdb lists only in-frame clones, some missing. Of 150,000 to 200,000 clones in the sample, around 86% were seen once. Sequenced: PBMCs. Receptor source: a woman between 18 and 30 years old in good health and CMV-seronegative.

The V call is TRBV13, the J call TRBJ1-2; 7 bases align to TRBD1. CDR3 length: 16 residues. The germline V gene encodes CDR1 PRHDT and CDR2 FYEKMQ (reference sequence). V dropped 0 bases and J dropped 2; count of bases not matched to a gene: 6. CDR3 protein: CASSLGTGNRNYGYTF. In DNA, the CDR3 is TGTGCCAGCAGCTTAGGGACAGGGAATCGGAACTATGGCTACACCTTC.

The chain uses TRBV5-1 and TRBJ2-7; D unresolved. Looked up from germline, CDR1 is SGHRS and CDR2 is YFSETQ. The V and J ends lost 4 bases and 3 bases respectively, with 11 bases between them. CDR3 length: 13 residues. DNA for the CDR3: TGCGCCAGCAGCCCCGGTCACAGCTACGAGCAGTACTTC. Residues: CASSPGHSYEQYF.

The chain carries TRBV4-1 and TRBJ2-1; D uncertain. V was shortened by 4 bases and J by 3 bases, with 7 bases between the two germline ends. Germline lookup yields CDR1 MGHRA and CDR2 YSYEKL. The CDR3 has 13 amino acids. The CDR3, as DNA: TGCGCCAGCAGCCCACTACTCTACAATGAGCAGTTCTTC. Translating gives CASSPLLYNEQFF.